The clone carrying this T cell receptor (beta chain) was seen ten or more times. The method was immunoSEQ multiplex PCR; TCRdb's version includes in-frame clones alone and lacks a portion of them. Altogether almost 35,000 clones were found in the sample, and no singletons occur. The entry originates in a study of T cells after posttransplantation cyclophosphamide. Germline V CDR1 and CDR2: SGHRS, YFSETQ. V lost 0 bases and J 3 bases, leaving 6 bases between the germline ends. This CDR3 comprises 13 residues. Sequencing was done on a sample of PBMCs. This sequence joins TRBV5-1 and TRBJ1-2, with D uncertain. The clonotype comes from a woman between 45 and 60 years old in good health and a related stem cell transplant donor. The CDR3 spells CASSLGQDYGYTF. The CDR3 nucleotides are TGCGCCAGCAGCTTGGGGCAGGACTATGGCTACACCTTC.